This record covers a single T cell receptor beta chain. The antigen it binds to is not known. The sample holds no much larger clone one base away, and base qualities are not on file. Using the deep immunoSEQ assay, TCR CDR3 regions were amplified from genomic DNA by multiplex PCR. Extracted genomic DNA from each cell subset was spread evenly across all wells of several immunoSEQ 96-well plates, with each plate serving as a replicate. For unsorted PBMC, about 0.3 ug genomic DNA, equal to roughly 32,000 T cell genomes, was loaded into each replicate PCR. Unsorted PBMC genomic DNA was sequenced across ten immunoSEQ deep assay plates. Purified libraries were quantified with a Qubit 3.0 fluorometer, sized on a Bioanalyzer 2100, and re-quantified with the KAPA Library Quantification kit. Each immunoSEQ 96-well plate was sequenced on its own single-read 150-cycle Illumina NextSeq 550 flow cell. As for the authors' bioinformatics: Because the immunoSEQ output included only junctional sequences and no quality scores, the filtering could not be the same as the filtering used for full-length reads. Sequences were annotated with PyIR, a Python wrapper for IgBLAST v1.9, using IMGT germline references to assign V/J genes and CDR3. Reads with weak V/J assignments (E-value above 1e-6), missing CDR3, stop codons, out-of-frame junctions, or ambiguous translated residues were removed. V3J clonotypes were defined as sequences sharing an identical inferred V gene, J gene, and CDR3 amino acid sequence. Percentage overlap between repertoires was calculated by dividing the number of shared unique clonotypes by the size of the smaller repertoire. Richness of each repertoire was evaluated using RTK rarefaction, the Chao1 estimator, and Recon v2.1 estimates of unobserved clonotypes. TCRdb carries this immuneACCESS record with in-frame sequences only. Its versions omit some clonotypes, under half of them owing to an unresolved V gene in the studies checked, with the rest unexplained. Clone size and V and J calls were adopted from that table, with D and trimming inferred from the DNA. The sample contains around 500,000 clones, approximately 78% of them found a single time. Jointly, the top ten make up around 12% of the sample.

The sample belongs to a study of shared clonotypes between healthy human individuals (dated by TCRdb to 2020 to 2021). Study-wide context: Two women and a few men aged 18 to 49 years were included in the cohort. The study deeply sequenced blood TCR repertoires of about five healthy adults to estimate repertoire size and the extent of clonotype sharing between individuals. To increase sequencing depth and limit assay-specific biases, different laboratories used diverse techniques to prepare libraries and sequence TCR repertoires. Each donor's leukapheresis produced roughly between roughly 0.85 and 10 billion PBMCs.

Study-level results and caveats: Based on pairwise subsampling, the degree of clonotype sharing among donors was expected to be affected by sequencing depth. Because the study included a small number of donors, the genetic and exposure-history diversity represented was limited. Sampling was restricted to blood, and TCR repertoires in tissue are likely to differ from TCR repertoires in blood.

Donors were healthy HIV-negative adults with no recently reported acute infections or vaccinations. Only Caucasian adults living in Nashville, Tennessee, USA were represented among the donors. For unsorted samples, approximately 81 million PBMCs were counted, and genomic DNA was extracted using the QIAamp DNA Blood Mini kit. Blood was collected by leukapheresis, and PBMCs were isolated by Ficoll-Histopaque density gradient centrifugation and then cryopreserved in liquid nitrogen vapor phase. The clonotype was recovered from a woman aged 40-49 years in good health. Some clones in this sample may be carry-over from other donors' samples. The sequenced sample was PBMCs.

The nucleotides are TGCAGCGTTGAAAAGACTAGCGGGAGTCCGACCTACGAGCAGTACTTC. The encoded protein is CSVEKTSGSPTYEQYF. Rearrangement joined TRBV29-1 to TRBJ2-7; TRBD2 agrees with 12 junctional bases. At the junction V is shortened by 2 bases and J by 2 bases; bases outside the gene matches: 7. The CDR3 numbers 16 residues from cysteine through phenylalanine. The entry retains the CDR3 DNA only, 48 bases that are in frame from base 1. The germline V gene sets CDR1 to SQVTM and CDR2 to ANQGSEA.